These T cell receptor beta chains were read from a single sample in a study of T-cell memory formation after mild COVID-19. TCRdb redid the calling of the 5' RACE reads with MiXCR, one entry per CDR3 protein. The profile shows 350,000 to 500,000 distinct CDR3 sequences, under 20% of them singletons. Sample: PBMCs or a T cell subset sorted from them (not recorded which). The receptors stem from a man aged 18 to 29 who had mild COVID-19 (a few samples of this study predate the infection). Cell type and time point are not known. CDR3s leave out the opening cysteine and the closing phenylalanine or tryptophan.

TRBV12-3/TRBV12-4	TRBJ1-3	ASLGSGNTIY
TRBV5-1	TRBJ1-6	ASSFGRGQSPLH
TRBV6-2/TRBV6-3	TRBJ2-6	ASSSDRASGANVLT
TRBV11-2	TRBJ2-7	ASSLVPKTGEDEQY
TRBV19	TRBJ1-5	ASRKTGDSNQPQH
TRBV7-2	TRBJ1-2	ASSLGQGPPDGYT
TRBV15	TRBJ1-4	ATSGRDGELF
TRBV30	TRBJ1-5	AWTEGAGNQPQH
TRBV12-3/TRBV12-4	TRBJ2-1	ASTLPGLAGGLPQF
TRBV20-1	TRBJ1-5	SAHRQGASQGSNQPQH
TRBV4-3	TRBJ2-6	ASSQDVTYSGANVLT
TRBV2	TRBJ1-4	ASKRDVHNEKLF
TRBV4-2	TRBJ2-2	ASRPSTGGTGELF
TRBV29-1	TRBJ2-7	SVEAPGQYYEQY
TRBV10-1	TRBJ2-1	ASSESWTGGADEQF
TRBV5-1	TRBJ2-1	ASHETGAEGEQF
TRBV15	TRBJ2-3	ATSSMTGSTDTQY
TRBV4-2	TRBJ2-3	ASSPVGGQGWDTQY
TRBV7-9	TRBJ2-5	ASSLVMGGQETQY
TRBV24-1	TRBJ2-2	ATSDSHSAGELF
TRBV7-2	TRBJ1-2	ASSSRDREHGYT
TRBV6-5	TRBJ2-5	ASSYSTLSGNKGTQY
TRBV5-1	TRBJ2-7	ASRGQVGYEQY
TRBV7-9	TRBJ2-7	ASSFPTEYEQY
TRBV29-1	TRBJ2-3	SVEQGTDTQY
TRBV6-6	TRBJ1-1	ASSRQGGITEAF
TRBV6-2/TRBV6-3	TRBJ2-4	ASSFTQGTNIQY
TRBV12-3/TRBV12-4	TRBJ1-1	ASYLSGRQISKAF
TRBV7-9	TRBJ1-1	ASSSPREEGTEAF
TRBV20-1	TRBJ2-5	SAEEGGETQY
TRBV6-5	TRBJ2-7	ASSQARGTEQY
TRBV27	TRBJ1-6	ASSLYGRGPLH
TRBV12-3/TRBV12-4	TRBJ2-2	ASSLSSTVANTGELF
TRBV19	TRBJ1-1	ASTTIHVGGVTEAF
TRBV4-1	TRBJ1-4	ASSEQGARIEKLF
TRBV5-1	TRBJ1-3	ASSLFGWRNTIY
TRBV29-1	TRBJ1-2	SVVKSPRGAEGYT
TRBV29-1	TRBJ1-2	SVVTGKDGYT
TRBV6-2/TRBV6-3	TRBJ2-1	ASSRGASYNEQF
TRBV5-6	TRBJ1-1	ASSLEFRGEIEAF
TRBV7-9	TRBJ2-5	ASSRTGFGETQY
TRBV6-1	TRBJ1-1	ASSGGQGGTAF
TRBV2	TRBJ2-5	ASSDRGETQY
TRBV13	TRBJ1-1	ASSAGRTEAF
TRBV10-3	TRBJ1-5	AISPGGDQPQH
TRBV7-2	TRBJ1-2	ASSISGANGYT
TRBV12-3/TRBV12-4	TRBJ1-6	ASSPQIHSPLH
TRBV7-9	TRBJ2-1	ASSLGLAHEQF
TRBV7-8	TRBJ1-2	ASSVIIGGYGYT
TRBV7-9	TRBJ2-5	ASSLERVPWQETQY
TRBV10-3	TRBJ1-5	AISETQGSNQPQH